A selection of T cell receptor beta chains follows, all from one sample in a study of CD8 T cells in Susac syndrome. TCRdb re-called the immunoSEQ multiplex PCR reads with MiXCR, one entry per CDR3 protein. The table has tens of thousands of distinct CDR3 sequences, 85% to 95% seen once. Sequenced input: CD8+ T cells from PBMCs. These TCRs come from a human donor in good health. The CDR3 runs from the conserved cysteine through the conserved F or W. The order of the fields is clone size, D gene, J gene, V gene, CDR3 DNA, CDR3 protein. A D gene is named only where the DNA matches it firmly. Clone size is stated in some rows and not others, as once, few, many or a class when expanded.

-	-	TRBJ2-5	TRBV4-3	TGCGCCAGCAGCCAAGTGGCGATAGGAGACCAAGAGACCCAGTACTTC	CASSQVAIGDQETQYF
-	-	TRBJ1-1	TRBV29-1	TGCAGCGTTGAAAGGTCAGACAGCCGAACCACTGAAGCTTTCTTT	CSVERSDSRTTEAFF
-	-	TRBJ2-1	TRBV7-6	TGTGCCAGCTCAAGGGTCCCCTACAATGAGCAGTTCTTC	CASSRVPYNEQFF
-	TRBD1	TRBJ2-5	TRBV7-2	TGTGCCAGCAAAGGACAGGGGGCGTTGGAGACCCAGTACTTC	CASKGQGALETQYF
few	-	TRBJ2-1	TRBV3-1	TGTGCCAGCAGCCATGGAAATGAGCAGTTCTTC	CASSHGNEQFF
-	TRBD1	TRBJ2-2	TRBV6-2/TRBV6-3	TGTGCCAGCAGTTACTTCACAGGGGGCTCCGGGGAGCTGTTTTTT	CASSYFTGGSGELFF
-	TRBD2	TRBJ2-4	TRBV5-4	TGTGCCAGCAGCTTTCGGGGACTAGCGGGGCACTACTCCAAAAACATTCAGTACTTC	CASSFRGLAGHYSKNIQYF
-	-	TRBJ1-5	TRBV28	TGTGCCATCCATACAGGGTATAGCAATCAGCCCCAGCATTTT	CAIHTGYSNQPQHF
-	-	TRBJ1-6	TRBV5-4	TGTGCCAGCAGCCCCTTCCTACCGAGGGGTAATTCACCCCTCCACTTT	CASSPFLPRGNSPLHF
-	TRBD2	TRBJ2-1	TRBV4-1	TGCGCCAGCAGCCAAGAGCCGACTAGCGATGAGCAGTTCTTC	CASSQEPTSDEQFF
once	-	TRBJ1-1	TRBV29-1	TGCAGCGTTGAAGATCCCCCGGGCAGGGCGGGTGAAGCTTTCTTT	CSVEDPPGRAGEAFF
-	-	TRBJ1-5	TRBV7-9	TGTGCCAGCAGCTCCCCGGGAAAACAGCCCCAGCATTTT	CASSSPGKQPQHF
once	TRBD2	TRBJ2-1	TRBV29-1	TGCAGCGTTGGGGTCTGGGGACTAGCGGTTACAAGCTCCTACAATGAGCAGTTCTTC	CSVGVWGLAVTSSYNEQFF
-	-	TRBJ2-2	TRBV4-1	TGCGCCAGCAGCCCCCCGGTAGAGACCGGGGAGCTGTTTTTT	CASSPPVETGELFF
-	TRBD1	TRBJ1-6	TRBV27	TGTGCCAGCAGTGTTGGGACAGGGAATTCACCCCTCCACTTT	CASSVGTGNSPLHF
-	-	TRBJ2-1	TRBV29-1	TGCAGCGTTGAGGGGCTACAAACAGAAGTCTCCTACAATGAGCAGTTCTTC	CSVEGLQTEVSYNEQFF
-	-	TRBJ1-1	TRBV28	TGTGCCAGCCTGATAATTTCGGGACAGAACACTGAAGCTTTCTTT	CASLIISGQNTEAFF
-	TRBD1	TRBJ2-1	TRBV5-1	TGCGCCAGCAGCTCCACAGGGGCCTACAATGAGCAGTTCTTC	CASSSTGAYNEQFF
-	TRBD2	TRBJ2-1	TRBV20-1	TGCAGTGCCAGAGCCCCTCCTAGCGGGAAGTTCAATGAGCAGTTCTTC	CSARAPPSGKFNEQFF
-	-	TRBJ1-5	TRBV6-5	TGTGCCAGCAGGGGACAAGTGGATCAGCCCCAGCATTTT	CASRGQVDQPQHF
-	-	TRBJ1-3	TRBV6-5	TGTGCCAGCAAACCGTCCCAAACTGGAAACACCATATATTTT	CASKPSQTGNTIYF
-	-	TRBJ2-7	TRBV20-1	TGCAGTGCTAGTGCGGGGATAGTACGGGACGAGCAGTACTTC	CSASAGIVRDEQYF
-	-	TRBJ1-1	TRBV6-6	TGTGCCAGCAGCCACCTACCTGAAGCTTTCTTT	CASSHLPEAFF
-	-	TRBJ1-2	TRBV12-3/TRBV12-4	TGTGCCAGCAGTTTGAGTCACTCAGGGGGCTACACCTTC	CASSLSHSGGYTF
-	-	TRBJ2-3	TRBV3-1	TGTGCCAGCAGCCAACCTAAGTCGGGGACAGATACGCAGTATTTT	CASSQPKSGTDTQYF
-	-	TRBJ1-1	TRBV29-1	TGCAGCTCGAGGAGACAGAACACTGAAGCTTTCTTT	CSSRRQNTEAFF
-	-	TRBJ1-3	TRBV9	TGTGCCACCTCGGACGGTGACTCTGGAAACACCATATATTTT	CATSDGDSGNTIYF
-	TRBD2	TRBJ2-1	TRBV9	TGTGCCAGCAGCGTAGCGGGACTAGCGGGAAGTTCCTACAATGAGCAGTTCTTC	CASSVAGLAGSSYNEQFF
-	-	TRBJ2-5	TRBV19	TGTGCCAGTAGTCTTAATTTGCAGGGAGAGGAGACCCAGTACTTC	CASSLNLQGEETQYF
-	TRBD1	TRBJ1-1	TRBV15	TGTGCCACCAGCAGGGAACGACAGGGGCATGAAGCTTTCTTT	CATSRERQGHEAFF
-	-	TRBJ1-2	TRBV27	TGTGCCAGCAGTTCCCCCCAGGGTTGGTATGGCTACACCTTC	CASSSPQGWYGYTF
-	-	TRBJ2-7	TRBV4-1	TGCGCCAGCAGCCAGGCGCCAGGGAGCTCCTACGAGCAGTACTTC	CASSQAPGSSYEQYF
-	-	TRBJ2-2	TRBV12-3/TRBV12-4	TGTGCCAGCAGTTTTGCAGGGGTGAACACCGGGGAGCTGTTTTTT	CASSFAGVNTGELFF
once	TRBD2	TRBJ2-5	TRBV7-2	TGTGCCAGCAGCGAGGGGACTAGCGGGTCGTTGGGGTTGGAGACCCAGTACTTC	CASSEGTSGSLGLETQYF